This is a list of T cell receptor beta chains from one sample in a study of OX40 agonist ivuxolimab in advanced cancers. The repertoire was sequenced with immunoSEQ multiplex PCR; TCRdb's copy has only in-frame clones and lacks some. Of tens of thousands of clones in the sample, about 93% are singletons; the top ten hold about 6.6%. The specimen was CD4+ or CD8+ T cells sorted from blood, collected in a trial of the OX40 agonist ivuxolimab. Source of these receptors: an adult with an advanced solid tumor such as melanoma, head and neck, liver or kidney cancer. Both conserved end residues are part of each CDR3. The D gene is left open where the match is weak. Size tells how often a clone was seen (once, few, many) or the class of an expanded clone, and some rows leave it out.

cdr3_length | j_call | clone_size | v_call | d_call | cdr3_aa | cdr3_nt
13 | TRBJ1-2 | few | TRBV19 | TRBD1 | CASSMDRGPGYTF | TGTGCCAGTAGTATGGACAGGGGGCCTGGCTACACCTTC
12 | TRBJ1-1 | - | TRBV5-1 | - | CASSLAGPEAFF | TGCGCCAGCAGCTTGGCAGGACCCGAAGCTTTCTTT
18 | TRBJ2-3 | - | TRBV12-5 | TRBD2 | CASGSATRERGIRDTQYF | TGTGCTAGTGGCTCAGCGACCCGTGAGCGGGGGATTAGAGATACGCAGTATTTT
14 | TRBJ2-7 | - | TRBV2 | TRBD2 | CASSGGLDPYEQYF | TGTGCCAGCAGTGGTGGACTAGACCCCTACGAGCAGTACTTC
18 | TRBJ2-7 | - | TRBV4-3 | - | CASSQETSVSAMAYEQYF | TGCGCCAGCAGCCAAGAGACATCTGTATCGGCGATGGCCTACGAGCAGTACTTC
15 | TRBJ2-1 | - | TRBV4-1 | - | CASSQGGGPYNEQFF | TGCGCCAGCAGCCAAGGGGGGGGGCCCTACAATGAGCAGTTCTTC
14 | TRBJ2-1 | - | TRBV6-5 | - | CASSYVRGYNEQFF | TGTGCCAGCAGTTACGTCAGGGGCTACAATGAGCAGTTCTTC
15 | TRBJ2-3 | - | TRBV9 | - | CASSVAGLPTDTQYF | TGTGCCAGCAGCGTAGCGGGACTGCCCACAGATACGCAGTATTTT
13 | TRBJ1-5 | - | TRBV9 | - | CASSADMAQPQHF | TGTGCCAGCAGCGCAGACATGGCCCAGCCCCAGCATTTT
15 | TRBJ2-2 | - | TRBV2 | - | CASRDTGRDTGELFF | TGTGCCAGCAGGGATACAGGGAGAGACACCGGGGAGCTGTTTTTT
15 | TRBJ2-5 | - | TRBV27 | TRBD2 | CASSLSGAPGWDQYF | TGTGCCAGCAGCCTTAGCGGGGCCCCGGGGTGGGACCAGTACTTC
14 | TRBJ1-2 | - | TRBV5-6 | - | CASSWGRGVRGYTF | TGTGCCAGCAGTTGGGGCCGGGGGGTGCGCGGCTACACCTTC
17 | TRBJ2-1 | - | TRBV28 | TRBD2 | CASRRTSGALDDNEQFF | TGTGCCAGCAGGAGGACTAGCGGGGCCCTCGATGACAATGAGCAGTTCTTC
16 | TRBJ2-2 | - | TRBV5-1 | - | CASSLRGAGYTGELFF | TGCGCCAGCAGCTTGAGGGGGGCCGGGTACACCGGGGAGCTGTTTTTT
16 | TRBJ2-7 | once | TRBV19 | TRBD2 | CASSISGLAGRYEQYF | TGTGCCAGTAGTATAAGCGGACTAGCGGGAAGATACGAGCAGTACTTC
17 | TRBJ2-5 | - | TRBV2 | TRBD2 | CASSPFFFGGGQETQYF | TGTGCCAGCAGCCCCTTCTTTTTCGGGGGGGGCCAAGAGACCCAGTACTTC
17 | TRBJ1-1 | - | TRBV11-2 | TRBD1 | CASSLETQGSSTDEAFF | TGTGCCAGCAGCTTGGAAACACAGGGGAGTAGTACAGATGAAGCTTTCTTT
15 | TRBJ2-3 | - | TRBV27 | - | CASSFIGGSGDTQYF | TGTGCCAGCAGTTTTATTGGAGGATCGGGGGATACGCAGTATTTT
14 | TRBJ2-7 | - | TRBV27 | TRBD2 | CASSPRAGTYEQYF | TGTGCCAGCAGTCCTCGAGCGGGGACCTACGAGCAGTACTTC
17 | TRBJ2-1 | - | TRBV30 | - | CAWSDDVAGSSYNEQFF | TGTGCCTGGAGCGATGACGTAGCCGGGAGCTCCTACAATGAGCAGTTCTTC
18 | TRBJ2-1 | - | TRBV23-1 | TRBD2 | CASSQFGWGTNEYNEQFF | TGCGCCAGCAGTCAGTTTGGTTGGGGGACTAACGAATACAATGAGCAGTTCTTC
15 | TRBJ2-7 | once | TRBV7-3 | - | CASSLGASPQAEQYF | TGTGCCAGCAGCTTAGGGGCTAGCCCACAGGCGGAGCAGTACTTC
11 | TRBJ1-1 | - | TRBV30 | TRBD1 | CAYRQGTEAFF | TGTGCCTACCGACAGGGCACTGAAGCTTTCTTT
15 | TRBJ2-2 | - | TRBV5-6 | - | CASSTGTYNTGELFF | TGTGCCAGCAGCACCGGGACCTACAACACCGGGGAGCTGTTTTTT
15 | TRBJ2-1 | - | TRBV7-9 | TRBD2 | CASSFSGRGENEQFF | TGTGCCAGCAGCTTTAGCGGGAGAGGTGAGAATGAGCAGTTCTTC
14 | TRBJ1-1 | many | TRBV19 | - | CASTPAWDATEAFF | TGTGCCAGTACGCCCGCGTGGGACGCCACTGAAGCTTTCTTT
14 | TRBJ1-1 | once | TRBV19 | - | CASSTYTGNTEAFF | TGTGCCAGTAGTACCTACACAGGGAACACTGAAGCTTTCTTT
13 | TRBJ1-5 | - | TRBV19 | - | CASSTLGDQPQHF | TGTGCCAGTAGTACCCTAGGGGACCAGCCCCAGCATTTT
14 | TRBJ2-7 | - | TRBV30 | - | CAWSVRTPGYEQYF | TGTGCCTGGAGTGTACGGACTCCGGGCTACGAGCAGTACTTC
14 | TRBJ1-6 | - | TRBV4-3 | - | CASSPDRGNSPLHF | TGCGCCAGCAGCCCAGACCGCGGAAATTCACCCCTCCACTTT
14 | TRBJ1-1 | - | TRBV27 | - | CASSSIRGGTEAFF | TGTGCCAGCAGCTCCATTCGGGGTGGCACTGAAGCTTTCTTT
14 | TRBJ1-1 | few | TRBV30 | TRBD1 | CAWTSPDRAIEAFF | TGTGCCTGGACCTCACCCGACAGGGCCATAGAAGCTTTCTTT
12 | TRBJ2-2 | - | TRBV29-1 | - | CSVEVRDGELFF | TGCAGCGTTGAGGTCCGGGACGGGGAGCTGTTTTTT
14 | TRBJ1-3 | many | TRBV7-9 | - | CASSSGTAGNTIYF | TGTGCCAGCAGCTCCGGGACCGCTGGAAACACCATATATTTT
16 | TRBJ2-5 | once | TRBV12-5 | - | CASGLAEGLGEETQYF | TGTGCTAGTGGTTTGGCCGAAGGCCTAGGGGAAGAGACCCAGTACTTC
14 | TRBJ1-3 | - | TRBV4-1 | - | CASSQVTAGNTIYF | TGCGCCAGCAGCCAAGTCACCGCTGGAAACACCATATATTTT
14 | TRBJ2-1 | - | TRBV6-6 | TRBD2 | CASSYGSGGPLEFF | TGTGCCAGCAGTTACGGAAGCGGGGGGCCATTGGAGTTCTTC
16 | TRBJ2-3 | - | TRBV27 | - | CASSHLAGRRSDTQYF | TGTGCCAGCAGCCACTTGGCGGGTAGGCGATCAGATACGCAGTATTTT
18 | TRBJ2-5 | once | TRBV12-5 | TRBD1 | CASGLLTGTGLYQETQYF | TGTGCTAGTGGTTTGCTAACCGGGACAGGTCTATACCAAGAGACCCAGTACTTC
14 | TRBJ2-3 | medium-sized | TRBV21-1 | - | CASRLAGGQMAQYF | TGTGCCAGCAGACTAGCGGGGGGGCAGATGGCGCAGTATTTT
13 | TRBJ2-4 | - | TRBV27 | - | CASSLSVKNIQYF | TGTGCCAGCAGTTTATCCGTCAAAAACATTCAGTACTTC
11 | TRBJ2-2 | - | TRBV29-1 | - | CSVQGGGELFF | TGCAGCGTTCAGGGAGGCGGGGAGCTGTTTTTT
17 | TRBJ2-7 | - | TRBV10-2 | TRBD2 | CASTGTSGVFSSYEQYF | TGCGCCAGCACCGGGACTAGCGGGGTATTTTCCTCCTACGAGCAGTACTTC
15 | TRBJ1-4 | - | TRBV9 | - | CASSVGVGTVEKLFF | TGTGCCAGCAGCGTAGGGGTCGGGACGGTTGAAAAACTGTTTTTT
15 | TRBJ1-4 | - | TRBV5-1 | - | CASSLGGGTNEKLFF | TGCGCCAGCAGCTTGGGGGGTGGAACTAATGAAAAACTGTTTTTT
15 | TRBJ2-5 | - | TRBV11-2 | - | CASSLVGVAGETQYF | TGTGCCAGCAGCTTAGTGGGGGTGGCAGGAGAGACCCAGTACTTC
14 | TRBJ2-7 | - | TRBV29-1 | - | CSVEDPGERYEQYF | TGCAGCGTTGAAGACCCAGGGGAAAGGTACGAGCAGTACTTC
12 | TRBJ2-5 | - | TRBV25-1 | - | CASSATQETQYF | TGTGCCAGCAGTGCGACTCAAGAGACCCAGTACTTC
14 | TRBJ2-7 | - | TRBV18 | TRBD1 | CASSPGQGALEQYF | TGTGCCAGCTCCCCGGGGCAGGGGGCTCTCGAGCAGTACTTC